This T cell receptor (beta chain) was captured by sequencing in a study of vaccination and CD4 T cells after COVID-19. Study summary: Collection of post-vaccine samples followed dose two by a median around 70 days, spanning a range of 14 to 241.

Germline V gene data show CDR1 as MNHEY and CDR2 as SVGAGI. The CDR3 length is 11 residues. The V end lost 2 bases, the J end lost 10 bases, and 8 bases lay between the germline ends. With the Oncomine TCR Beta short-read assay, DNA from cultured CD4+ T cells was sequenced. From the PCR reads, TCRdb called clonotypes with MiXCR, one entry per CDR3 protein. Among about 20,000 distinct CDR3 sequences listed, roughly 45% were seen once. Specified treatment: roughly 10-day PBMC culture with coronavirus spike peptide pools or control peptides (ViraFEST assay). As for this clonotype: Its matching antigen is unknown.

This sequence originates from a human donor who had recovered from COVID-19. Sequenced sample: CD4+ T cells from blood, cultured in vitro. V and J are TRBV6-5 and TRBJ1-1; a possible D gene is TRBD1 (5 bases). The CDR3 DNA follows: TGTGCCAGCAGTTACCAGGGTGCAGCTTTCTTT. This gives the protein CASSYQGAAFF.